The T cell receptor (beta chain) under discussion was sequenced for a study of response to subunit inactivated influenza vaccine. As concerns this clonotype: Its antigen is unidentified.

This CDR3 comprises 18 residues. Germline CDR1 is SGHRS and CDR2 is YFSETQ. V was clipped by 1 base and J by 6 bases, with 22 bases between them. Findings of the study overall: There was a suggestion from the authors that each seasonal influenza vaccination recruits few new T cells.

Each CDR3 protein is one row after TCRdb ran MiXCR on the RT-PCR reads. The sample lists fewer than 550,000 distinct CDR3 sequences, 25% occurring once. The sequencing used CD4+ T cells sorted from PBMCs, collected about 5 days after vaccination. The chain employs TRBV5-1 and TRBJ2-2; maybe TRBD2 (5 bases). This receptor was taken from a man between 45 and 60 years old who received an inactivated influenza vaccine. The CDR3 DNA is TGCGCCAGCAGCTTGAGGCCTAGCAGTCGGGCTAGCTCCGGGGAGCTGTTTTTT. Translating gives CASSLRPSSRASSGELFF.